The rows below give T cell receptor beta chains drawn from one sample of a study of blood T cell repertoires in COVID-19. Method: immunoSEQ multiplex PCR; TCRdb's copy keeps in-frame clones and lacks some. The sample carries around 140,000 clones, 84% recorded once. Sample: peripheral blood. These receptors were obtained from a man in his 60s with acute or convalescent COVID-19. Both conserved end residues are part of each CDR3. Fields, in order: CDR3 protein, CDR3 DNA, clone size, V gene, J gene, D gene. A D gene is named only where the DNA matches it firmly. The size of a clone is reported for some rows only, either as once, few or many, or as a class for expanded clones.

CASTRGANSYEQYF	TGCGCCAGCACCCGGGGAGCGAACTCCTACGAGCAGTACTTC	.	TRBV5-1	TRBJ2-7	.
CAWSPGQGYRNSPLHF	TGTGCCTGGAGTCCTGGACAGGGGTATAGGAATTCACCCCTCCACTTT	.	TRBV30	TRBJ1-6	TRBD1
CASSEGGRAYEQYF	TGTGCCAGCAGTGAAGGGGGCAGGGCCTACGAGCAGTACTTC	.	TRBV6-1	TRBJ2-7	.
CASSQGTGGQPQHF	TGTGCCAGCAGCCAGGGGACAGGGGGCCAGCCCCAGCATTTT	few	TRBV3-1/TRBV3-2	TRBJ1-5	TRBD1
CASSIGQGQPQHF	TGTGCCAGTAGTATAGGTCAGGGACAGCCCCAGCATTTT	.	TRBV19	TRBJ1-5	.
CASSQRRLAGLTDTQYF	TGTGCCAGCAGCCAGAGGAGACTAGCGGGGCTGACTGATACGCAGTATTTT	once	TRBV3-1/TRBV3-2	TRBJ2-3	TRBD2
CASSQNTEQETQYF	TGTGCCAGCAGTCAGAACACCGAACAAGAGACCCAGTACTTC	.	TRBV6-6	TRBJ2-5	.
CASSLGGRTYEQYF	TGTGCCAGCAGCTTAGGGGGCAGAACCTACGAGCAGTACTTC	.	TRBV7-9	TRBJ2-7	.
CSVERQGNGYTF	TGCAGCGTTGAACGACAGGGTAATGGCTACACCTTC	.	TRBV29-1	TRBJ1-2	TRBD1
CASSRTGGAGGNTIYF	TGTGCCAGCAGCCGGACAGGGGGCGCGGGAGGAAACACCATATATTTT	.	TRBV4-2	TRBJ1-3	TRBD1
CASGSGTSLYNEQFF	TGTGCTAGTGGTTCGGGTACTAGCCTCTACAATGAGCAGTTCTTC	.	TRBV12-5	TRBJ2-1	.
CASSHLSGSSSYEQYF	TGTGCCAGCAGCCACCTTAGCGGGTCGAGCTCCTACGAGCAGTACTTC	.	TRBV4-2	TRBJ2-7	TRBD2
CAHKGGAGNTIYF	TGTGCCCACAAGGGGGGGGCTGGAAACACCATATATTTT	.	TRBV11-3	TRBJ1-3	.
CASSSNRGRMTGANVLTF	TGTGCCAGCAGCTCAAACAGGGGGAGGATGACTGGGGCCAACGTCCTGACTTTC	.	TRBV11-2	TRBJ2-6	TRBD1
CASSNRGPPYEQYF	TGTGCCAGTAGTAACAGGGGGCCCCCCTACGAGCAGTACTTC	.	TRBV19	TRBJ2-7	TRBD1
CASSLGPGDSTDTQYF	TGTGCCAGCAGCCTGGGGCCCGGAGATAGCACAGATACGCAGTATTTT	.	TRBV3-1/TRBV3-2	TRBJ2-3	.
CAISAGRDRVRNEQFF	TGTGCCATCAGTGCAGGACGCGACAGGGTTAGGAATGAGCAGTTCTTC	.	TRBV10-3	TRBJ2-1	TRBD1
CAWSRAGATGELFF	TGTGCCTGGAGTCGTGCGGGAGCCACCGGGGAGCTGTTTTTT	.	TRBV30	TRBJ2-2	TRBD2
CASSQRRTGHTEAFF	TGCGCCAGCAGTCAACGGCGGACAGGGCACACTGAAGCTTTCTTT	.	TRBV23-1	TRBJ1-1	TRBD1
CASSQDLTGGRNSPLHF	TGTGCCAGCAGCCAAGATTTGACAGGGGGCCGGAATTCACCCCTCCACTTT	.	TRBV3-1/TRBV3-2	TRBJ1-6	TRBD1
CASSAPGQNYGYTF	TGTGCCAGCAGTGCCCCGGGACAGAACTATGGCTACACCTTC	.	TRBV25-1	TRBJ1-2	TRBD1
CASTRTGAREAFF	TGTGCCAGCACCCGGACAGGGGCTCGGGAGGCTTTCTTT	.	TRBV28	TRBJ1-1	TRBD1
CASSVGEGNTEAFF	TGTGCCAGCAGCGTGGGGGAGGGGAACACTGAAGCTTTCTTT	.	TRBV9	TRBJ1-1	.
CASSLSGKSYEQYF	TGTGCCAGCAGCCTCTCCGGGAAATCCTACGAGCAGTACTTC	once	TRBV11-2	TRBJ2-7	.
CASSLANTGLEAFF	TGTGCCAGCAGCTTAGCCAACACGGGACTTGAAGCTTTCTTT	once	TRBV7-9	TRBJ1-1	.
CASSLGGYGYTF	TGTGCCAGCAGTTTAGGAGGGTATGGCTACACCTTC	.	TRBV28	TRBJ1-2	.
CASSLPNGLYEQYF	TGTGCCAGCAGCTTGCCCAACGGACTATACGAGCAGTACTTC	few	TRBV5-4	TRBJ2-7	.
CSVVGGSVTGELFF	TGCAGCGTTGTGGGAGGGTCGGTCACCGGGGAGCTGTTTTTT	.	TRBV29-1	TRBJ2-2	TRBD2
CASSLGLTSGGAGDTQYF	TGTGCCAGCAGCTTAGGCCTGACTAGCGGGGGGGCTGGAGATACGCAGTATTTT	few	TRBV7-9	TRBJ2-3	TRBD2
CASSSQADSLEQYF	TGCGCCAGCAGCTCCCAAGCGGACAGTTTGGAGCAGTACTTC	.	TRBV5-1	TRBJ2-7	.
CASRRGEGDTEAFF	TGTGCCAGCAGACGAGGGGAGGGAGACACTGAAGCTTTCTTT	.	TRBV2	TRBJ1-1	.
CASSLDGQGGNQPQHF	TGCGCCAGCAGCTTGGACGGCCAAGGAGGCAATCAGCCCCAGCATTTT	once	TRBV5-1	TRBJ1-5	.
CASSSHRGGNTGELFF	TGTGCCAGTAGTAGCCACAGGGGGGGGAACACCGGGGAGCTGTTTTTT	.	TRBV19	TRBJ2-2	.
CASSLRDRVSEQYF	TGTGCCAGTAGTCTCAGGGACAGGGTATCCGAGCAGTACTTC	.	TRBV19	TRBJ2-7	TRBD1
CASSVAPTGFVRNTIYF	TGTGCCAGCAGCGTAGCCCCTACAGGGTTTGTTCGAAACACCATATATTTT	.	TRBV9	TRBJ1-3	.
CASSPRGGPLYGYTF	TGTGCCAGCAGTCCCCGCGGAGGGCCTCTTTATGGCTACACCTTC	.	TRBV27	TRBJ1-2	.
CASSGQGLDNSPLHF	TGTGCCAGCAGCGGACAGGGGCTTGATAATTCACCCCTCCACTTT	.	TRBV9	TRBJ1-6	TRBD1
CASSVGLAGVHNEQFF	TGTGCCAGCAGCGTCGGACTAGCGGGAGTACACAATGAGCAGTTCTTC	.	TRBV9	TRBJ2-1	TRBD2
CASSLRRGTMGADTQYF	TGTGCCAGCAGCTTACGTCGGGGGACGATGGGGGCAGATACGCAGTATTTT	.	TRBV5-6	TRBJ2-3	.
CASSDRDGQPQHF	TGTGCCAGTAGTGACAGGGATGGCCAGCCCCAGCATTTT	.	TRBV19	TRBJ1-5	TRBD1
CASTRDRSYEQYF	TGTGCCAGCACCCGGGACAGGAGCTACGAGCAGTACTTC	.	TRBV12-3/TRBV12-4	TRBJ2-7	TRBD1
CASSRTGASGANVLTF	TGTGCCAGTAGTCGAACAGGGGCGTCTGGGGCCAACGTCCTGACTTTC	.	TRBV19	TRBJ2-6	TRBD1
CASSGDFTSVGSTDTQYF	TGTGCCAGCAGTGGAGATTTTACTAGCGTGGGAAGCACAGATACGCAGTATTTT	.	TRBV2	TRBJ2-3	TRBD2
CASLDRADSPLHF	TGCGCCAGCTTGGACAGGGCTGATTCACCCCTCCACTTT	few	TRBV10-1	TRBJ1-6	TRBD1
CASSLGQENSPLHF	TGCGCCAGCAGCTTGGGGCAGGAAAATTCACCCCTCCACTTT	.	TRBV5-1	TRBJ1-6	.
CASSPRVTGSGIGETQYF	TGTGCCAGCTCACCACGAGTAACAGGGTCTGGTATTGGAGAGACCCAGTACTTC	.	TRBV18	TRBJ2-5	.
CASSFGLHYNEQFF	TGTGCCAGTAGTTTTGGACTCCATTACAATGAGCAGTTCTTC	.	TRBV19	TRBJ2-1	.
CASSLGTSGGQETQYF	TGTGCCAGCAGCCTGGGGACTAGCGGGGGACAAGAGACCCAGTACTTC	.	TRBV7-3	TRBJ2-5	TRBD2
CASRSPAGGYNEQFF	TGTGCCAGCAGATCACCAGCGGGAGGTTACAATGAGCAGTTCTTC	once	TRBV27	TRBJ2-1	TRBD2
CATSGTSGYEQYF	TGTGCCACCAGCGGGACTAGCGGGTACGAGCAGTACTTC	.	TRBV24-1	TRBJ2-7	TRBD2
CASSLAGSGGSQETQYF	TGTGCCAGCAGCTTAGCGGGTAGCGGGGGGTCACAAGAGACCCAGTACTTC	once	TRBV11-2	TRBJ2-5	TRBD2
CASSGGRAGGGNTIYF	TGTGCCAGCAGCGGCGGGAGGGCAGGTGGTGGAAACACCATATATTTT	.	TRBV5-5	TRBJ1-3	.
CASTGSLNTEAFF	TGTGCCAGCACAGGGTCATTGAACACTGAAGCTTTCTTT	once	TRBV27	TRBJ1-1	.
CAGSGTGGNQPQHF	TGTGCCGGTTCCGGGACAGGGGGCAATCAGCCCCAGCATTTT	.	TRBV19	TRBJ1-5	TRBD1
CASSMTGATDTQYF	TGTGCCAGTAGTATGACAGGGGCCACAGATACGCAGTATTTT	.	TRBV19	TRBJ2-3	TRBD1
CATSEPGLAGETQYF	TGTGCCACCAGTGAGCCTGGACTAGCGGGAGAGACCCAGTACTTC	.	TRBV24-1	TRBJ2-5	TRBD2
CASSHSGTSIYEQYF	TGTGCCAGCAGCCACTCCGGGACTAGTATCTACGAGCAGTACTTC	.	TRBV5-6	TRBJ2-7	TRBD2